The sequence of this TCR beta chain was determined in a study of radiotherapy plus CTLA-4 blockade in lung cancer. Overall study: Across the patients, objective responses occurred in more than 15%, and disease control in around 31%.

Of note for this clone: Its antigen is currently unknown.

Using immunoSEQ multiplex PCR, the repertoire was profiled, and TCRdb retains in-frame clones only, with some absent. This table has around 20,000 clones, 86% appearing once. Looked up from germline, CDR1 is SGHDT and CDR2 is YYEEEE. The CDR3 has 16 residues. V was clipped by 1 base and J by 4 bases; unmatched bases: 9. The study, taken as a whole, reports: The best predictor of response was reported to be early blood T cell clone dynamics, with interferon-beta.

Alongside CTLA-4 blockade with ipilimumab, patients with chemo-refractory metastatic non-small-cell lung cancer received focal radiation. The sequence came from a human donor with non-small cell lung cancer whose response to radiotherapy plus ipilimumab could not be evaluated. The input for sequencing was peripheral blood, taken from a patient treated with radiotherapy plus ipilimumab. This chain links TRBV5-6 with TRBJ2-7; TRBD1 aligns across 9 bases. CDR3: CASSLFVQGARYEQYF. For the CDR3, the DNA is TGTGCCAGCAGCTTGTTCGTACAGGGGGCGCGGTACGAGCAGTACTTC.